This T cell receptor beta chain emerged from a study of blood T cells in healthy people across ages. Study conclusions and caveats: Significant beta diversity loss was already apparent by age about 39, declining roughly linearly.

This CDR3 is built from 14 residues. V lost 6 bases to trimming and J lost 9 bases, with 18 bases between them. Germline loops: CDR1 MDHEN, CDR2 SYDVKM. As to this clonotype: Its antigen remains unidentified.

The authors ran a second PCR of about 7 to 11 cycles using a sample-barcoded 5' primer and a J-beta primer mix. TCRdb independently ran MiXCR on the 5' RACE reads; one entry per CDR3 protein. The sample has about 640,000 distinct CDR3 sequences, roughly 50% seen once. The TCR originated in a man aged 55 to 69 in good health. Sequencing was done on a sample of blood. V usage is TRBV28 and J usage is TRBJ1-5; a possible D gene is TRBD1 (6 bases). This chain's CDR3 is CASRKGDGDRPQHF. The CDR3 DNA follows: TGTGCCAGCAGGAAGGGGGACGGTGATCGGCCCCAGCATTTT.